This entry lists 5 T cell receptor beta chains sequenced from one sample in a study of control samples from healthy donors and cancer patients. TCRdb keeps only in-frame clones here, not all; method: immunoSEQ multiplex PCR. The sample has around 180,000 clones, 90% to 95% seen once. The sample was blood. Receptors originate from a woman younger than 30 in good health.

Concerning this clone: The sample has other DNA sequences that encode this CDR3 too. The genes are TRBV5-6 and TRBJ1-2, with D perhaps TRBD1 (5 bases). Germline lookup yields CDR1 SGHDT and CDR2 YYEEEE. The CDR3 is 13 amino acids. V dropped 4 bases and J dropped 5 bases, with 12 bases sitting between them. The CDR3 loop reads CASSLGGGYGYTF. Here the CDR3 DNA reads TGTGCCAGCAGCCTGGGGGGAGGGTATGGCTACACCTTC.

The V and J genes are TRBV6-1 and TRBJ2-6, with TRBD1 matching over 7 bases. CDR1 is MNHNS and CDR2 is SASEGT in the germline V gene. This CDR3 spans 18 amino acids. The ends lost 0 bases at V and 1 base at J; junction bases unmatched: 6. The CDR3 loop is CASSEALQGLSGANVLTF. For the CDR3, the DNA is TGTGCCAGCAGTGAAGCCCTACAGGGGTTATCTGGGGCCAACGTCCTGACTTTC.

The gene calls are TRBV18 and TRBJ2-7, with D perhaps TRBD2 (5 bases). Per germline, CDR1 KGHSH and CDR2 LQKENI. The CDR3 is 12 residues long. V was cut by 2 bases and J by 4 bases, with 6 bases left in between. The CDR3 sequence is CASSPAGYEQYF. The CDR3 DNA reads TGTGCCAGCTCACCAGCGGGTTACGAGCAGTACTTC.

This chain uses TRBV6-5 with TRBJ2-7, with D maybe TRBD2 (7 bases). This CDR3 spans 15 amino acids. The germline V gene encodes CDR1 MNHEY and CDR2 SVGAGI. V lost 6 bases to trimming and J lost 2 bases, with 17 bases between them. The DNA of the CDR3 is TGTGCCAGCAGCGTAACGTGGGGGGGCCCCTACGAGCAGTACTTC. This translates into CASSVTWGGPYEQYF.

The chain has TRBV19 and TRBJ2-2; D remains unclear. This CDR3 spans 16 amino acids. Germline loops: CDR1 LNHDA, CDR2 SQIVND (reference sequence). The V and J ends lost 5 bases and 1 base respectively, with 14 bases between them. In DNA form, the CDR3 reads TGTGCCAGTAGTGGCTCAGTAGATATGAACACCGGGGAGCTGTTTTTT. Its protein product is CASSGSVDMNTGELFF.